These 28 T cell receptor beta chains were all obtained from the same sample, sequenced in a study of CD8+ T cells in alopecia areata. Reverse transcribed after extraction, RNA yielded cDNA as the sequencing template. Measured with immunoSEQ multiplex PCR; TCRdb has only the in-frame clones, and not every one. This table holds over 200,000 clones, 50% to 70% found once. The specimen comprised CD4+ T cells sorted from blood, sampled at week 0. Receptors originate from a human donor with alopecia areata.

A word on this clone: The sample has other DNA sequences that encode this CDR3 too. This chain connects TRBV9 to TRBJ2-7, with 9 nucleotides matching TRBD2. CDR3 size: 14 residues. Germline V lookup: CDR1 SGDLS, CDR2 YYNGEE. J was trimmed by 4 bases and V by 1 base; bases with no gene match: 3. CDR3 loop: CASSVSSGGYEQYF. The DNA of the CDR3 is TGTGCCAGCAGCGTAAGTAGCGGGGGTTACGAGCAGTACTTC.

This rearrangement joins TRBV5-6 to TRBJ1-2; D unresolved. The CDR3 runs to 13 residues. V lost 3 bases, J lost 8 bases, and 14 bases lay in between. Germline V gene data show CDR1 as SGHDT and CDR2 as YYEEEE. CDR3 amino acids: CASSSFSGGGYTF. The CDR3 nucleotides are TGTGCCAGCAGCTCGTTCTCGGGTGGAGGCTACACCTTC.

This chain uses TRBV14 with TRBJ2-6; D gene unclear. The germline V gene encodes CDR1 SGHDN and CDR2 FVKESK. The CDR3 totals 15 residues. V was clipped by 1 base and J by 1 base, with 5 bases between them. CDR3 DNA sequence: TGTGCCAGCAGCCAAGTGATTTCTGGGGCCAACGTCCTGACTTTC. Translation gives CASSQVISGANVLTF.

This chain links TRBV30 with TRBJ1-6; D is possibly TRBD1 (5 bases). CDR1 and CDR2 from the germline V gene are GTSNPN and SVGIG (reference sequence). The CDR3 contains 13 residues. V lost 3 bases to trimming and J lost 7 bases, with 10 bases between them. This chain's CDR3 is CAWSRGGNSPLHF. CDR3 coding DNA: TGTGCCTGGAGCCGGGGGGGGAATTCACCCCTCCACTTT.

This clone has a single count. This chain links TRBV29-1 with TRBJ2-5; 10 bases align to TRBD2. V was pared by 7 bases and J by 2 bases, with 7 bases of the junction left unmatched. The CDR3 spans 14 residues. Germline lookup yields CDR1 SQVTM and CDR2 ANQGSEA. The CDR3 DNA reads as TGCAGCGCCTCAGCGGGAGGGGGGCAAGAGACCCAGTACTTC. As protein: CSASAGGGQETQYF.

The chain links TRBV7-2 to TRBJ2-7, with D uncertain. V gave up 5 bases and J gave up 6 bases, with 20 bases separating them. Germline loops: CDR1 SGHTA, CDR2 FQGNSA. The CDR3 loop spans 15 amino acids. The CDR3 loop is CASSQDLASRTEQYF. In DNA, the CDR3 is TGTGCCAGCAGCCAAGACTTGGCATCTCGTACCGAGCAGTACTTC.

The chain joins TRBV30 to TRBJ2-6, with no clear D. The CDR3 runs 16 residues. Trimming shortened V by 3 bases and J by 3 bases, and 15 bases separated the two germline ends. Germline V gene lookup returns CDR1 GTSNPN and CDR2 SVGIG (reference sequence). The CDR3 sequence: CAWRIQILVGANVLTF. In DNA, the CDR3 is TGTGCCTGGAGGATACAGATTCTTGTTGGGGCCAACGTCCTGACTTTC.

The V call is TRBV11-1, the J call TRBJ2-1; D possibly matches TRBD1 or TRBD2 (5 bases each). Germline CDR1 reads SGHAT; CDR2 reads FQDESV (reference sequence). V lost 5 bases and J lost 5, with 22 bases in between. The CDR3 is 17 amino acids. The CDR3 sequence is CASSRLQLGLGDNEQFF. The CDR3 DNA sequence: TGTGCCAGCAGCCGATTGCAACTAGGCCTAGGGGACAATGAGCAGTTCTTC.

In DNA, the CDR3 is TGTGCCAGCAGCTTAATGACAGGGTCCTATGGCTACACCTTC. Protein sequence: CASSLMTGSYGYTF. The chain recombines TRBV7-9 with TRBJ1-2, with 7 nucleotides matching TRBD1. The germline gives CDR1 SEHNR, CDR2 FQNEAQ (reference sequence). Trimming cost V 2 bases and J 4 bases; bases outside gene matches: 4. This CDR3 spans 14 amino acids.

V gene TRBV9 combines with J gene TRBJ2-2, with TRBD2 as a possible D gene (6 bases). The V gene's germline CDR1 is SGDLS and CDR2 YYNGEE. The V gene lost 0 bases and the J gene lost 6 bases, with 15 bases spanning the gap. The CDR3 loop spans 16 amino acids. CDR3 sequence: CASSVGGDYGPGELFF. The CDR3 DNA follows: TGTGCCAGCAGCGTAGGGGGGGATTACGGTCCCGGGGAGCTGTTTTTT.

The V gene is TRBV7-3, the J gene TRBJ2-7; 9 bases map to TRBD1. Germline V gene sequence: CDR1 SGHTA, CDR2 FQGTGA. The CDR3 runs 15 residues. V lost 5 bases, J lost 4 bases, and 9 bases stayed unmatched. The CDR3 loop reads CASSAQGASPYEQYF. CDR3 nucleotides: TGTGCCAGCAGCGCACAGGGGGCGAGTCCATACGAGCAGTACTTC.

The chain joins TRBV30 to TRBJ2-1, with D tentatively TRBD1 or TRBD2 (6 bases each). Germline V gene data show CDR1 as GTSNPN and CDR2 as SVGIG (reference sequence). The CDR3 has 13 amino acids. The V end was cut by 7 bases, the J end by 5 bases, with 15 bases between. CDR3 amino acids: CAYEGGHNNEQFF. In DNA form, the CDR3 reads TGTGCCTACGAAGGGGGGCACAACAATGAGCAGTTCTTC.

In this sample, this clone turned up a few times. The chain couples TRBV29-1 to TRBJ2-6; no firm D call. CDR1 and CDR2 from the germline V gene are SQVTM and ANQGSEA. The germline V and J ends were trimmed by 3 bases and 0 bases, with 12 bases remaining between them. CDR3 length: 16 residues. Here the CDR3 DNA reads TGCAGCGTTGAGAGACGCCAAGACTCTGGGGCCAACGTCCTGACTTTC. Its translation is CSVERRQDSGANVLTF.

The rearrangement links TRBV30 to TRBJ2-2, with TRBD2 identical over 7 bases. The CDR3 loop spans 16 amino acids. V lost 5 bases and J lost 6; bases outside the gene matches: 15. Germline CDR1 GTSNPN, CDR2 SVGIG (reference sequence). Here the CDR3 DNA reads TGTGCCTGGCCTTACCTTGAGGGACTAATGCCCGGGGAGCTGTTTTTT. Translating gives CAWPYLEGLMPGELFF. The full variable domain, with the rest looked up from reference TRBV30 and TRBJ2-2, is SQTIHQWPATLVQPVGSPLSLECTVEGTSNPNLYWYRQAAGRGLQLLFYSVGIGQISSEVPQNLSASRPQDRQFILSSKKLLLSDSGFYLCAWPYLEGLMPGELFFGEGSRLTVL.

This clone was recorded a few times. The rearrangement uses TRBV5-1 and TRBJ2-1; 8 bases match TRBD2. With V trimmed by 1 base and J by 2 bases, 11 bases remained unmatched. Germline V lookup: CDR1 SGHRS, CDR2 YFSETQ. The CDR3 runs to 18 residues. The DNA for the CDR3 is TGCGCCAGCAGCTTGAGTGCTAACGGACTAGCCGCCTACAATGAGCAGTTCTTC. Encoded protein: CASSLSANGLAAYNEQFF. The full variable domain, completed using reference TRBV5-1 and TRBJ2-1, is KAGVTQTPRYLIKTRGQQVTLSCSPISGHRSVSWYQQTPGQGLQFLFEYFSETQRNKGNFPGRFSGRQFSNSRSEMNVSTLELGDSALYLCASSLSANGLAAYNEQFFGPGTRLTVL.

This clone turned up a few times. J is TRBJ2-7 and V is TRBV5-5, with D unclear. The CDR3 runs 15 residues. The V gene's germline CDR1 is SGHKS and CDR2 YYEKEE (reference sequence). The ends were cut back, 0 bases at V and 2 bases at J, with 12 bases in the middle. CDR3 nucleotide sequence: TGTGCCAGCAGCTTGGGACCCCCCTCAACCTACGAGCAGTACTTC. This gives the protein CASSLGPPSTYEQYF. Drawing the rest from reference TRBV5-5 and TRBJ2-7, the complete variable domain is DAGVTQSPTHLIKTRGQQVTLRCSPISGHKSVSWYQQVLGQGPQFIFQYYEKEERGRGNFPDRFSARQFPNYSSELNVNALLLGDSALYLCASSLGPPSTYEQYFGPGTRLTVT.

V gene TRBV25-1 combines with J gene TRBJ1-4; D is perhaps TRBD1 (5 bases). Trimming removed 3 bases at V and 8 bases at J, with 10 bases between. Germline CDR1 reads MGHDK; CDR2 reads SYGVNS. The CDR3 consists of 13 residues. CDR3 loop: CASSEDKSEKLFF. The CDR3 region has the DNA TGTGCCAGCAGTGAGGACAAATCGGAAAAACTGTTTTTT.

This clone was counted between two and nine times. The V call is TRBV29-1, the J call TRBJ2-7, with D possibly TRBD2 on 5 matching bases. This CDR3 comprises 13 residues. Trimming stripped 4 bases from V and 3 bases from J, with 13 bases between. Germline V gene sequence: CDR1 SQVTM, CDR2 ANQGSEA. CDR3 nucleotide sequence: TGCAGCGTTGGGGGAGTTTTGGGCTACGAGCAGTACTTC. This sequence encodes CSVGGVLGYEQYF.

The chain employs TRBV29-1 and TRBJ2-4, with a tentative D call TRBD1 (6 bases). The CDR3 length is 15 residues. Germline CDR1 is SQVTM and CDR2 is ANQGSEA. V was trimmed by 4 bases and J by 3 bases, leaving 16 bases between them. CDR3 sequence reads: CSVVRQGMVKNIQYF. The CDR3 DNA reads TGCAGCGTTGTGCGTCAGGGGATGGTCAAAAACATTCAGTACTTC. Full variable domain (outside the CDR3, taken from reference TRBV29-1 and TRBJ2-4): SAVISQKPSRDICQRGTSLTIQCQVDSQVTMMFWYRQQPGQSLTLIATANQGSEATYESGFVIDKFPISRPNLTFSTLTVSNMSPEDSSIYLCSVVRQGMVKNIQYFGAGTRLSVL.

This chain uses TRBV9 with TRBJ1-1; tentatively, D is TRBD1 (5 bases). The germline V gene encodes CDR1 SGDLS and CDR2 YYNGEE. This CDR3 spans 17 amino acids. The V and J ends lost 4 bases and 0 bases respectively, with 19 bases between them. CDR3: CASSPGGYVGMNTEAFF. CDR3 coding DNA: TGTGCCAGCAGCCCCGGGGGGTATGTGGGAATGAACACTGAAGCTTTCTTT.

The chain is built from TRBV30 and TRBJ1-2; perhaps TRBD1 as D (5 bases). CDR1 is GTSNPN and CDR2 is SVGIG in the germline V gene (reference sequence). CDR3 size: 14 residues. V was cut by 2 bases and J by 1 base, with 11 bases left in between. The CDR3 region has the DNA TGTGCCTGGAGTAGGACAAGTCTTAACTATGGCTACACCTTC. Translation: CAWSRTSLNYGYTF.

V is TRBV7-9 and J is TRBJ1-2; weak D call: TRBD1 (5 bases). Trimming stripped 5 bases from V and 8 bases from J, with 12 bases between. Germline assignment: CDR1 SEHNR and CDR2 FQNEAQ (reference sequence). The CDR3 is made up of 12 amino acids. The CDR3 is CASSLHRNGYTF. CDR3 coding DNA: TGTGCCAGCAGCCTCCACAGGAACGGCTACACCTTC.

V gene TRBV27 combines with J gene TRBJ1-6, with D possibly matching TRBD1 (6 bases). Trimming took off 7 bases at V and 7 bases at J, with 26 bases between the two ends. CDR1 and CDR2 (germline): MNHEY, SMNVEV (reference sequence). The CDR3 consists of 18 residues. The CDR3 reads CASNSLGGGARKNSPLHF. The DNA for the CDR3 is TGTGCCAGCAATAGCCTGGGAGGGGGGGCGCGTAAGAATTCACCCCTCCACTTT.

This clone was seen more than once but under ten times. This chain joins TRBV6-6 and TRBJ2-1; TRBD2 matches 11 bases. The CDR3 runs 16 residues. The germline gives CDR1 MNHNY, CDR2 SVGAGI (reference sequence). The ends lost 3 bases at V and 6 bases at J; junction bases unmatched: 7. This chain's CDR3 is CASSYASGRLSNEQFF. The CDR3 DNA follows: TGTGCCAGCAGTTATGCTAGCGGGAGGTTGAGCAATGAGCAGTTCTTC.

The chain carries TRBV30 and TRBJ2-2; no definite D call. Germline V CDR1 and CDR2: GTSNPN, SVGIG (reference sequence). Trimming shortened V by 4 bases and J by 2 bases, and 5 bases separated the two germline ends. The CDR3 consists of 12 residues. The CDR3 spells CAWNSNTGELFF. The CDR3 DNA follows: TGTGCCTGGAACAGCAACACCGGGGAGCTGTTTTTT.

The rearrangement joins TRBV2 to TRBJ1-4; D not certain. CDR3 length: 15 residues. Germline V gene sequence: CDR1 SNHLY, CDR2 FYNNEI. V lost 2 bases and J 3 bases, leaving 10 bases between the germline ends. CDR3 sequence reads: CASSEFQLSNEKLFF. As DNA, the CDR3 is TGTGCCAGCAGTGAATTCCAGCTTTCTAATGAAAAACTGTTTTTT.

The chain links TRBV25-1 to TRBJ2-7; 9 nucleotides match TRBD2. This CDR3 contains 14 residues. Germline CDR1 reads MGHDK; CDR2 reads SYGVNS. The ends lost 7 bases at V and 1 base at J; junction bases unmatched: 5. Here the CDR3 reads CASMDSGGSYEQYF. The DNA for the CDR3 is TGTGCCAGCATGGATAGCGGGGGTTCCTACGAGCAGTACTTC.

This sequence joins TRBV4-2 and TRBJ2-1; D not certain. The CDR3 loop spans 15 amino acids. V was cut by 6 bases and J by 0 bases, with 12 bases left in between. Germline CDR1 reads LGHNA; CDR2 reads YNFKEQ. CDR3 nucleotides: TGTGCCAGCAGTCCGAACCCCGGCTCCTACAATGAGCAGTTCTTC. This codes for CASSPNPGSYNEQFF.